This T cell receptor (beta chain) derives from a study of T cells in Graves' hyperthyroidism and ophthalmopathy. Used for diagnoses were clinical symptoms, serum thyroxine and TRAb, thyroid ultrasound and orbital computed tomography. TCR beta CDR3 regions were amplified from RNA. Using the HTBI primer set, a first-round RT-PCR was run on the TCR CDR3. TCRdb passed the multiplex PCR reads through MiXCR, listing each CDR3 protein once. This table holds more than 350,000 distinct CDR3 sequences, around 15% found once. The sample taken for sequencing was blood. This TCR derives from a woman aged 55-75 years with Graves' ophthalmopathy.

CDR3 region: CASSQKLAGVSSGANVLTF. The CDR3, as DNA: TGTGCCAGCAGCCAGAAACTAGCGGGGGTTTCCTCTGGGGCCAACGTCCTGACTTTC. The V and J genes are TRBV3-1 and TRBJ2-6, with 11 bases identical to TRBD2. With 3 bases clipped from V and 0 bases from J, the junction kept 7 bases outside the gene matches. This CDR3 has 19 residues. The V gene's germline CDR1 is LGHDT and CDR2 YNNKEL (reference sequence).